This passage covers 14 T cell receptor beta chains from one sample sequenced in a study of blood T cell repertoires in COVID-19. Profiling relied on immunoSEQ multiplex PCR, and the TCRdb table lists in-frame clones only, not all of them. The data hold roughly 220,000 clones, with about 90% observed a single time. The sequencing sample was made of PBMCs or T cells enriched from blood (not recorded which). Receptor source: a man younger than 40 who had been exposed to COVID-19.

This rearrangement joins TRBV7-9 to TRBJ2-7; weak D call: TRBD2 (5 bases). The germline V and J ends were trimmed by 6 bases and 6 bases, with 12 bases remaining between them. The germline V gene encodes CDR1 SEHNR and CDR2 FQNEAQ (reference sequence). This CDR3 has 12 amino acids. CDR3 sequence (DNA): TGTGCCAGCAGGGACTCCACCTCCGAGCAGTACTTC. Translation: CASRDSTSEQYF.

This clone was counted a single time. This chain joins TRBV14 and TRBJ2-1, with D hard to call. The CDR3 is 12 residues long. Deletions cut 0 bases from V and 8 bases from J, with 5 bases between. The V gene's germline CDR1 is SGHDN and CDR2 FVKESK. CDR3 nucleotides: TGTGCCAGCAGCCAAGATCTCTATGAGCAGTTCTTC. Its protein product is CASSQDLYEQFF.

This clone was seen only once. This chain connects TRBV5-6 to TRBJ1-2; D remains unclear. CDR1 SGHDT and CDR2 YYEEEE come from the germline V gene. The CDR3 totals 12 residues. Between the trimmed V and J ends, which lost 4 bases and 4 bases, there was a span of 8 bases. CDR3 nucleotide sequence: TGTGCCAGCAGCCTCGATAGCTATGGCTACACCTTC. This encodes CASSLDSYGYTF. The variable domain in full, completed from reference TRBV5-6 and TRBJ1-2, reads DAGVTQSPTHLIKTRGQQVTLRCSPKSGHDTVSWYQQALGQGPQFIFQYYEEEERQRGNFPDRFSGHQFPNYSSELNVNALLLGDSALYLCASSLDSYGYTFGSGTRLTVV.

This chain uses TRBV27 with TRBJ1-6, with 7 nucleotides matching TRBD1. V was clipped by 6 bases and J by 8 bases; unmatched bases: 10. The CDR3 loop spans 15 amino acids. The germline V gene has CDR1 MNHEY and CDR2 SMNVEV (reference sequence). For the CDR3, the DNA is TGTGCCAGCAGCTACAAATGGGACAGCCATTCACCCCTCCACTTT. Protein product: CASSYKWDSHSPLHF.

As to this clone: The same CDR3 arises from other DNA sequences in this sample as well. The rearrangement links TRBV10-3 to TRBJ1-1; D ambiguous. Germline CDR1 ENHRY, CDR2 SYGVKD. This CDR3 spans 12 amino acids. Trimming took off 6 bases at V and 1 base at J, with 6 bases between the two ends. The CDR3 here is CAIRGGNTEAFF. The CDR3 DNA reads as TGTGCCATCAGAGGCGGGAACACTGAAGCTTTCTTT.

This sequence joins TRBV5-1 and TRBJ2-5, with D possibly matching TRBD1 (6 bases). V lost 2 bases and J lost 2, with 10 bases in between. The V gene's germline CDR1 is SGHRS and CDR2 YFSETQ. This CDR3 is 14 amino acids long. DNA of the CDR3: TGCGCCAGCAGCTTAGCAGGGGCGCAAGAGACCCAGTACTTC. It is translated as CASSLAGAQETQYF.

The genes are TRBV2 and TRBJ1-1, with D possibly being TRBD1 (6 bases). V shed 2 bases and J shed 7 bases, with 11 bases lying between them. CDR1 and CDR2 from the germline V gene are SNHLY and FYNNEI. This CDR3 has 13 amino acids. CDR3: CASSETRDNEAFF. In DNA form, the CDR3 reads TGTGCCAGCAGTGAAACCCGGGACAATGAAGCTTTCTTT.

The chain recombines TRBV6-4 with TRBJ2-1, with 11 bases aligning to TRBD2. The germline V gene encodes CDR1 MRHNA and CDR2 SNTAGT. Unmatched junction bases numbered 11, after V lost 6 bases and J lost 10 bases. The CDR3 has 15 residues. In nucleotides, the CDR3 is TGTGCCAGCAGCCAGACTAGCGGGGTAATTGACGAGCAGTTCTTC. This gives the protein CASSQTSGVIDEQFF.

The chain recombines TRBV13 with TRBJ2-6; D remains unclear. This CDR3 is 16 amino acids long. Per germline, CDR1 PRHDT and CDR2 FYEKMQ (reference sequence). V was pared by 5 bases and J by 0 bases, with 11 bases between. Here the CDR3 DNA reads TGTGCCAGCAGCCCGCCAATCGGCTCTGGGGCCAACGTCCTGACTTTC. Translated: CASSPPIGSGANVLTF.

The chain recombines TRBV4-1 with TRBJ1-2, with TRBD1 matching over 7 bases. Germline values: CDR1 MGHRA, CDR2 YSYEKL. The junction had 17 bases not matched to a gene; V was cut back by 4 bases and J by 0 bases. The CDR3 runs 19 residues. The CDR3, as DNA: TGCGCCAGCAGCCGTTGGTCCGTTCCGGGACAGCGTACTAACTATGGCTACACCTTC. Its translation is CASSRWSVPGQRTNYGYTF.

In DNA form, the CDR3 reads TGTGCCAGCAGCCAAGTGGGGCAGAACCACGAGCAGTACTTC. This sequence encodes CASSQVGQNHEQYF. This sequence joins TRBV3-1 (or the pseudogene TRBV3-2) and TRBJ2-7, with TRBD1 as a possible D gene (5 bases). Between the trimmed V and J ends, which lost 1 base and 5 bases, there was a span of 12 bases. CDR1 is LGHDT and CDR2 is YNNKEL in the germline V gene (reference sequence). This CDR3 contains 14 residues.

The V and J genes are TRBV9 and TRBJ1-3; 8 bases match TRBD1. The CDR3 sequence is 16 residues long. Trimming at V came to 4 bases and at J to 0 bases, leaving 6 bases not matched to a gene. The germline V gene has CDR1 SGDLS and CDR2 YYNGEE. In DNA form, the CDR3 reads TGTGCCAGCAGCTTTTTACAGGGGGGCTCTGGAAACACCATATATTTT. Translating it yields CASSFLQGGSGNTIYF.

The V gene is TRBV7-3, the J gene TRBJ2-7, with TRBD1 matching over 8 bases. Unmatched junction bases numbered 4, after V lost 5 bases and J lost 1 base. The germline gives CDR1 SGHTA, CDR2 FQGTGA. CDR3 length: 14 amino acids. The CDR3 DNA reads as TGTGCCAGCAGCCCGACAGGGGCGTCCTACGAGCAGTACTTC. Residues: CASSPTGASYEQYF.

The chain couples TRBV10-3 to TRBJ1-4; unclear D gene. The CDR3 has 15 residues. Germline lookup yields CDR1 ENHRY and CDR2 SYGVKD. Trimming stripped 0 bases from V and 1 base from J, with 6 bases between. The CDR3, as DNA: TGTGCCATCAGTGAGTCGTACGGAACTAATGAAAAACTGTTTTTT. Translation gives CAISESYGTNEKLFF.